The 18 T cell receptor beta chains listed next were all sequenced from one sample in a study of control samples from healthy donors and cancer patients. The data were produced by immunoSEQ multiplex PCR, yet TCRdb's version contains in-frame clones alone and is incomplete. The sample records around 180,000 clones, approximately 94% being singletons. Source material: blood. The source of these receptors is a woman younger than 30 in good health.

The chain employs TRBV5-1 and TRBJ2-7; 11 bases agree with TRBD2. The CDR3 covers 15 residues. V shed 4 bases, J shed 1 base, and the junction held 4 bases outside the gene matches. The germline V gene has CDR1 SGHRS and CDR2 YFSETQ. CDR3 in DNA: TGCGCCAGCAGCCTTAGCGGGGGGGAGTCCTACGAGCAGTACTTC. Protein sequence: CASSLSGGESYEQYF. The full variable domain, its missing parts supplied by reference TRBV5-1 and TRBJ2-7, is KAGVTQTPRYLIKTRGQQVTLSCSPISGHRSVSWYQQTPGQGLQFLFEYFSETQRNKGNFPGRFSGRQFSNSRSEMNVSTLELGDSALYLCASSLSGGESYEQYFGPGTRLTVT.

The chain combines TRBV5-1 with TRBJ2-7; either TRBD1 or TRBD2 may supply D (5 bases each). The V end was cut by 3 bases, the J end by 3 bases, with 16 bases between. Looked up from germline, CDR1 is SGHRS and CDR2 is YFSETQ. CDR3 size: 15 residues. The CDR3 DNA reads TGCGCCAGCAGCTCCCGGGGCCAGGCCCTCTACGAGCAGTACTTC. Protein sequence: CASSSRGQALYEQYF.

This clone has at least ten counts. As DNA, the CDR3 is TGTGCCAGTAGTATTTGGGGCCTTGGGGGTCAGCCCCAGCATTTT. Translation gives CASSIWGLGGQPQHF. This chain uses TRBV19 with TRBJ1-5; perhaps TRBD1 as D (5 bases). From germline, CDR1 is LNHDA and CDR2 SQIVND (reference sequence). Trimming removed 3 bases from V and 6 bases from J, with 15 bases in between. The CDR3 runs to 15 residues.

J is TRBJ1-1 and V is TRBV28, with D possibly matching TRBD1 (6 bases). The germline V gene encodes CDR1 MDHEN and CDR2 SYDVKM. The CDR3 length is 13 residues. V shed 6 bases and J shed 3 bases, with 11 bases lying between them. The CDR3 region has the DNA TGTGCCAGCAGGTTGGACAGCCACACTGAAGCTTTCTTT. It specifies CASRLDSHTEAFF.

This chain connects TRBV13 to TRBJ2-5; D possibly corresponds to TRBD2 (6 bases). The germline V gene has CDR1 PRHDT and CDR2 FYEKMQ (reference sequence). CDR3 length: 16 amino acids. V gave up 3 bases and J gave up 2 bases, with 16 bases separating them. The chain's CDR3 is CASSFRGSSVQETQYF. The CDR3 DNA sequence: TGTGCCAGCAGCTTTAGGGGATCTAGCGTTCAAGAGACCCAGTACTTC.

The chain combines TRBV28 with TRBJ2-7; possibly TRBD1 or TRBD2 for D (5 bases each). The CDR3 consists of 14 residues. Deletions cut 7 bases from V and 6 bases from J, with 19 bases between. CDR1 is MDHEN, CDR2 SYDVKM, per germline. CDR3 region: CASTLAGSLGEQYF. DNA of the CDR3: TGTGCCAGCACACTGGCAGGGAGCCTCGGCGAGCAGTACTTC.

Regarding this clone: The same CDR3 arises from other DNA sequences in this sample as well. The CDR3 protein is CASSPPGRGRGETQYF. CDR3 DNA: TGTGCCAGCTCACCACCCGGCAGGGGGCGCGGCGAGACCCAGTACTTC. The chain uses TRBV18 and TRBJ2-5, with 8 bases lining up with TRBD1. J lost 5 bases, V lost 0 bases, and 8 bases had no gene match. Germline V gives CDR1 KGHSH, CDR2 LQKENI. The CDR3 spans 16 residues.

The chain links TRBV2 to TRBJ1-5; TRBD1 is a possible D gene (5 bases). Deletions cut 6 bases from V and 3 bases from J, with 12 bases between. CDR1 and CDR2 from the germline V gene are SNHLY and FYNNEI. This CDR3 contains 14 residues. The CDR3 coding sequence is TGTGCCAGCAGGCCAGACAGTTACAATCAGCCCCAGCATTTT. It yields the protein CASRPDSYNQPQHF. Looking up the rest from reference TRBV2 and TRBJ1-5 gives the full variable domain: EPEVTQTPSHQVTQMGQEVILRCVPISNHLYFYWYRQILGQKVEFLVSFYNNEISEKSEIFDDQFSVERPDGSNFTLKIRSTKLEDSAMYFCASRPDSYNQPQHFGDGTRLSIL.

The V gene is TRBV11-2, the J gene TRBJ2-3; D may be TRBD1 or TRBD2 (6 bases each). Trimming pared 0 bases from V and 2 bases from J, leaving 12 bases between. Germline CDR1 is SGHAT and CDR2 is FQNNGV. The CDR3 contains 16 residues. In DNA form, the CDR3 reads TGTGCCAGCAGCTTAGAAGGGGGACTTTACACAGATACGCAGTATTTT. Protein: CASSLEGGLYTDTQYF.

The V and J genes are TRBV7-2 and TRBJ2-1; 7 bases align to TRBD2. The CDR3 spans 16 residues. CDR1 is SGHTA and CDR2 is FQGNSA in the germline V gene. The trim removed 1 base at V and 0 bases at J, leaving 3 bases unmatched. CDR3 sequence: CASSLEGGSSYNEQFF. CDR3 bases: TGTGCCAGCAGCTTAGAAGGCGGGAGCTCCTACAATGAGCAGTTCTTC.

The CDR3 spells CASSPGTAFEAFF. The CDR3 DNA follows: TGTGCCAGCTCACCCGGGACAGCTTTTGAAGCTTTCTTT. The rearrangement joins TRBV18 to TRBJ1-1; TRBD1 agrees at 7 bases. Per germline, CDR1 KGHSH and CDR2 LQKENI. V lost 3 bases and J lost 7; bases outside the gene matches: 5. CDR3 size: 13 residues. Full variable domain (remainder filled in from reference TRBV18 and TRBJ1-1): NAGVMQNPRHLVRRRGQEARLRCSPMKGHSHVYWYRQLPEEGLKFMVYLQKENIIDESGMPKERFSAEFPKEGPSILRIQQVVRGDSAAYFCASSPGTAFEAFFGQGTRLTVV.

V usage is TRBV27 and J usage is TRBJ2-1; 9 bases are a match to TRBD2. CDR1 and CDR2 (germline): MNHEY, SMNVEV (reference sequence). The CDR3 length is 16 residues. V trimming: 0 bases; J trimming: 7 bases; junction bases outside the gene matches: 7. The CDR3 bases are TGTGCCAGCAGTTTATCTAGCGGGAGCGACCTAAATGAGCAGTTCTTC. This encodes CASSLSSGSDLNEQFF.

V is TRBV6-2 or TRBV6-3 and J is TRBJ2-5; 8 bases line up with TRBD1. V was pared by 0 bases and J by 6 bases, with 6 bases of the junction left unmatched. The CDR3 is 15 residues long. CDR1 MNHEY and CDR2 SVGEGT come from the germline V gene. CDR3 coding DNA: TGTGCCAGCAGTTACTCTGGCCAGGGGGCGAAGACCCAGTACTTC. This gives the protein CASSYSGQGAKTQYF.

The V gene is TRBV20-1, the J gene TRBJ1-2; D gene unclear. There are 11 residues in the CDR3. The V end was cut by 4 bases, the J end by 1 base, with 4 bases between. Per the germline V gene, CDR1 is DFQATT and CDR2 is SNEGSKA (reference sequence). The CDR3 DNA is TGCAGTGCTAAAGATAACTATGGCTACACCTTC. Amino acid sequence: CSAKDNYGYTF.

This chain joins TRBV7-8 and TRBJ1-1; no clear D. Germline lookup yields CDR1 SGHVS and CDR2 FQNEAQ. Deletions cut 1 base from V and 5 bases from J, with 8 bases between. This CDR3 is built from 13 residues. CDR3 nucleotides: TGTGCCAGCAGCTTAGAATTGGGGACTGAAGCTTTCTTT. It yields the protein CASSLELGTEAFF.

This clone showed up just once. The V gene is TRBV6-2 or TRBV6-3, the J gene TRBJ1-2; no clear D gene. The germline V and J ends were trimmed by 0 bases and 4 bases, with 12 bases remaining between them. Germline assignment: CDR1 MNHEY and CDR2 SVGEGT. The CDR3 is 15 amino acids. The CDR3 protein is CASSYSGRMTYGYTF. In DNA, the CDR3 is TGTGCCAGCAGTTACTCAGGACGGATGACCTATGGCTACACCTTC.

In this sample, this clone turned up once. CDR3 coding DNA: TGTGCCAGCAGTCGGTTTGGGGCCTACAATGAGCAGTTCTTC. Its translation: CASSRFGAYNEQFF. The chain is built from TRBV7-2 and TRBJ2-1; no reliable D call. Germline values: CDR1 SGHTA, CDR2 FQGNSA. V lost 6 bases and J 2 bases, leaving 11 bases between the germline ends. This CDR3 spans 14 amino acids.

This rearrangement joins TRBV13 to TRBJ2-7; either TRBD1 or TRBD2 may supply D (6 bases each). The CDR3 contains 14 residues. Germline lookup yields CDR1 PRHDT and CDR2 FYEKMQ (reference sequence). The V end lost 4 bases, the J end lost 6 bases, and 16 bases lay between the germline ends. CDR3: CASSSAWGAGEQYF. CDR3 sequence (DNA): TGTGCCAGCAGCTCCGCCTGGGGGGCGGGCGAGCAGTACTTC.